This T cell receptor (beta chain) was identified in a study of blood T cell repertoires in COVID-19. Study overall: PBMCs, B-cell-depleted T cells, or T cells were the source of the cDNA or gDNA that made up the material.

Profiling relied on immunoSEQ multiplex PCR, and the TCRdb table lists in-frame clones only, not all of them. The sample records over 95,000 clones, 88% being singletons. The CDR3 length is 16 residues. V shed 7 bases, J shed 3 bases, and the junction held 10 bases outside the gene matches. Germline V lookup: CDR1 MNHEY, CDR2 SVGEGT. Source material: peripheral blood. The TCR sequence derives from a woman in her 70s who had recovered from COVID-19. The chain recombines TRBV6-2 or TRBV6-3 with TRBJ2-3; 10 bases match TRBD1. The CDR3 here is CASIPGWTGGTDTQYF. For the CDR3, the DNA is TGTGCCAGCATCCCCGGGTGGACAGGGGGAACAGATACGCAGTATTTT.